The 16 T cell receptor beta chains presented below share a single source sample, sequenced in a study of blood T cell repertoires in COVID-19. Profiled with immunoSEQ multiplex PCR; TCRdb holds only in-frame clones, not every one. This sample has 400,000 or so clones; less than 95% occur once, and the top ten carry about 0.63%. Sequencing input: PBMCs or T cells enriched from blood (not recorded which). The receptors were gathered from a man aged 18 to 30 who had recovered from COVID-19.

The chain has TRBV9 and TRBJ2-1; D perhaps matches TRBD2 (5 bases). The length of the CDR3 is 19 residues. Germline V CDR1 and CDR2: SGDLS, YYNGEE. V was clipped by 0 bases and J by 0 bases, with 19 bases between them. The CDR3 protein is CASSVVSSEPKSSYNEQFF. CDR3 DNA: TGTGCCAGCAGCGTAGTCAGTAGCGAGCCGAAAAGCTCCTACAATGAGCAGTTCTTC.

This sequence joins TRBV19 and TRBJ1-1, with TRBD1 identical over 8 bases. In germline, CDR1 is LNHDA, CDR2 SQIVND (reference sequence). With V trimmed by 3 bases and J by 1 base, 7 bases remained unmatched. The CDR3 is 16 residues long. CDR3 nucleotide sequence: TGTGCCAGTAGTATCCCCCGCGGGACAGGGAACACTGAAGCTTTCTTT. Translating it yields CASSIPRGTGNTEAFF.

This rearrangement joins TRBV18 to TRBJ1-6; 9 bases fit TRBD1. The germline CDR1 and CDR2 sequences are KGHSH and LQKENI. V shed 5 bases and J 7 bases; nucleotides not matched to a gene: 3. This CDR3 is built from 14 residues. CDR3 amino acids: CASSVDRGNSPLHF. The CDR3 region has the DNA TGTGCCAGCTCAGTGGACAGGGGCAATTCACCCCTCCACTTT.

The CDR3 spells CASSQEPDGSETQYF. CDR3 bases: TGTGCCAGCAGCCAAGAGCCTGACGGGAGTGAGACCCAGTACTTC. The chain joins TRBV4-2 to TRBJ2-5; a weak D match, TRBD2 (6 bases). V was pared by 0 bases and J by 5 bases, with 13 bases between. Germline V lookup: CDR1 LGHNA, CDR2 YNFKEQ. CDR3 length: 15 amino acids.

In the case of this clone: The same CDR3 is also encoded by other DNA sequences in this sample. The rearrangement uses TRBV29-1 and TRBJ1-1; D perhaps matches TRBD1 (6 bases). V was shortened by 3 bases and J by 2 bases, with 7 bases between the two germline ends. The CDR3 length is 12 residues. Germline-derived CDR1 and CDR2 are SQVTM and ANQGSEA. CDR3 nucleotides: TGCAGCGTTGACAGGGGAAACACTGAAGCTTTCTTT. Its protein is CSVDRGNTEAFF. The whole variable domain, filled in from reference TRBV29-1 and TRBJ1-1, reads SAVISQKPSRDICQRGTSLTIQCQVDSQVTMMFWYRQQPGQSLTLIATANQGSEATYESGFVIDKFPISRPNLTFSTLTVSNMSPEDSSIYLCSVDRGNTEAFFGQGTRLTVV.

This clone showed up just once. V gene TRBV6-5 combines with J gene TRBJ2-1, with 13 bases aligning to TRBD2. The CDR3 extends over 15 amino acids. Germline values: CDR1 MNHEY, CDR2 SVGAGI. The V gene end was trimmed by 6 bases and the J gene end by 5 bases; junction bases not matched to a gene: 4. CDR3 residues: CASSWTSGGNNEQFF. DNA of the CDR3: TGTGCCAGCAGCTGGACTAGCGGGGGCAACAATGAGCAGTTCTTC.

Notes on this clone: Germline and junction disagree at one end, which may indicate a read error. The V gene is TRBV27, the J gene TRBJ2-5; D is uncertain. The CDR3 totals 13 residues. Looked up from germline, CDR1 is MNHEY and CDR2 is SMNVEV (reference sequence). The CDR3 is CASSSVYQKTQYF. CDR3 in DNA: TGTGCCAGCAGTTCCGTCTACCAAAAGACCCAGTACTTC.

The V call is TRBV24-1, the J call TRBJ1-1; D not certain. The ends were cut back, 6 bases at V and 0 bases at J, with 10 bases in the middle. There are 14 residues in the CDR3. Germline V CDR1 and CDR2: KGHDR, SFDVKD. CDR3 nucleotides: TGTGCCACCAGTACATCCAACATGAACACTGAAGCTTTCTTT. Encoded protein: CATSTSNMNTEAFF.

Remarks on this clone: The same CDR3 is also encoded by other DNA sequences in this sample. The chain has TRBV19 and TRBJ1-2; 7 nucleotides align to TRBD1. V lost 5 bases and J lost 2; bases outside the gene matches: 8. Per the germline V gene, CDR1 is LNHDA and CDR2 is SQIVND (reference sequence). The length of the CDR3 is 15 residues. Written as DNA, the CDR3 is TGTGCCAGTAGTCCACGACAGGGTTTGAACTATGGCTACACCTTC. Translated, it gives CASSPRQGLNYGYTF. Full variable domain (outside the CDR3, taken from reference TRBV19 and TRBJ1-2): DGGITQSPKYLFRKEGQNVTLSCEQNLNHDAMYWYRQDPGQGLRLIYYSQIVNDFQKGDIAEGYSVSREKKESFPLTVTSAQKNPTAFYLCASSPRQGLNYGYTFGSGTRLTVV.

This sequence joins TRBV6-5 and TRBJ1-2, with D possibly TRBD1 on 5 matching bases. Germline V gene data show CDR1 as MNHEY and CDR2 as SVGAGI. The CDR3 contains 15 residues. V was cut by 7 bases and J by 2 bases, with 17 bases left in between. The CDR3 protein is CASIPTGGENYGYTF. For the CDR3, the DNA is TGTGCCAGCATCCCCACCGGAGGGGAAAACTATGGCTACACCTTC.

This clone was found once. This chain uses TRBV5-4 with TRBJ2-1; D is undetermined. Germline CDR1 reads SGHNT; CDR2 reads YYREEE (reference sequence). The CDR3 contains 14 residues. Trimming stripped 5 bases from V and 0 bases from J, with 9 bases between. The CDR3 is CASRRRGSYNEQFF. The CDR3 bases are TGTGCCAGCAGGCGGAGAGGCTCCTACAATGAGCAGTTCTTC.

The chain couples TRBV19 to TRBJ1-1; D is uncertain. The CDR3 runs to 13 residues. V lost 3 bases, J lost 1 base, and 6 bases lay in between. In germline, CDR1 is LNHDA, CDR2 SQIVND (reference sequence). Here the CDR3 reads CASSMVENTEAFF. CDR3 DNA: TGTGCCAGTAGTATGGTAGAGAACACTGAAGCTTTCTTT. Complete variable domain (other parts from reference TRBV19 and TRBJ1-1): DGGITQSPKYLFRKEGQNVTLSCEQNLNHDAMYWYRQDPGQGLRLIYYSQIVNDFQKGDIAEGYSVSREKKESFPLTVTSAQKNPTAFYLCASSMVENTEAFFGQGTRLTVV.

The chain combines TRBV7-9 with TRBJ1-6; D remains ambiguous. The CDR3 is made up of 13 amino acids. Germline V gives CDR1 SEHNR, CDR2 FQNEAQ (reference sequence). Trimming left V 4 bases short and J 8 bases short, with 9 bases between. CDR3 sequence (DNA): TGTGCCAGCAGCTCTGAACGGGATTCACCCCTCCACTTT. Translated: CASSSERDSPLHF.

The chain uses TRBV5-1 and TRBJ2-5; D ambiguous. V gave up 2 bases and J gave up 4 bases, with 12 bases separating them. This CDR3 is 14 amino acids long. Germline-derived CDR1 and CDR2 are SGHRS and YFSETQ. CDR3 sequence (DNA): TGCGCCAGCAGCTTAGAGAAGTTACGAGAGACCCAGTACTTC. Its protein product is CASSLEKLRETQYF.

The chain's CDR3 is CASSLALLTDYQPQHF. The CDR3 DNA reads TGTGCCAGCAGCTTGGCTTTGTTGACTGATTATCAGCCCCAGCATTTT. The chain uses TRBV5-5 and TRBJ1-5; D is ambiguous. The ends were cut back, 0 bases at V and 5 bases at J, with 15 bases in the middle. Germline V gene lookup returns CDR1 SGHKS and CDR2 YYEKEE (reference sequence). The CDR3 is 16 amino acids.

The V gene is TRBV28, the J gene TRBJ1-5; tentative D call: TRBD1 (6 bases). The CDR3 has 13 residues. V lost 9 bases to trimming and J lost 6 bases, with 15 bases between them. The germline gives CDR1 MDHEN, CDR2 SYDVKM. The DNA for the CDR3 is TGTGCCAGTTCACAGGGTGTCACTCAGCCCCAGCATTTT. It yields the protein CASSQGVTQPQHF.